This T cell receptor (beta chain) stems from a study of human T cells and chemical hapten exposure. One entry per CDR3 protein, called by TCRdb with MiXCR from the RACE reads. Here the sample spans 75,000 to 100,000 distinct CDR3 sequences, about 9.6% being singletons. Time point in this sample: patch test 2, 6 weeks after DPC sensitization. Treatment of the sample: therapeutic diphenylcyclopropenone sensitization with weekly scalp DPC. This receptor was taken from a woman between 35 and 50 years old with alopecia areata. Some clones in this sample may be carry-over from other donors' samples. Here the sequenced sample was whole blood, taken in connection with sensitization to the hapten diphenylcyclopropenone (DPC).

In nucleotides, the CDR3 is TGTGCCAGCAGCCAAGCAGTTTCCGCAGATACGCAGTATTTT. Amino acid sequence: CASSQAVSADTQYF. V is TRBV3-2 and J is TRBJ2-3. TRBV3-2 is a known pseudogene. This CDR3 is 14 amino acids long.